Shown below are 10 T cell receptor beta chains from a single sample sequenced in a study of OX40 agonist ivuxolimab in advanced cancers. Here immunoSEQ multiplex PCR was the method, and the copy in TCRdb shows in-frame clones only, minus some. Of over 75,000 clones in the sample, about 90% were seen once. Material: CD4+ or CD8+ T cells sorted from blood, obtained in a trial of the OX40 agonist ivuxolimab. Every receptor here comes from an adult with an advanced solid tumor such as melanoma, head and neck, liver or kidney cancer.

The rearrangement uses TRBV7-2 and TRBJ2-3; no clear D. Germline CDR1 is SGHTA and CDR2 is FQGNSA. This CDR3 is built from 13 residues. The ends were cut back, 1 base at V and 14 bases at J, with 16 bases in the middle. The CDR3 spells CASSLDANFNWYF. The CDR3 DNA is TGTGCCAGCAGCTTAGATGCCAACTTCAACTGGTATTTT. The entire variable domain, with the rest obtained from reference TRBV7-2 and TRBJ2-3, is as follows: GAGVSQSPSNKVTEKGKDVELRCDPISGHTALYWYRQSLGQGLEFLIYFQGNSAPDKSGLPSDRFSAERTGGSVSTLTIQRTQQEDSAVYLCASSLDANFNWYFGPGTRLTVL.

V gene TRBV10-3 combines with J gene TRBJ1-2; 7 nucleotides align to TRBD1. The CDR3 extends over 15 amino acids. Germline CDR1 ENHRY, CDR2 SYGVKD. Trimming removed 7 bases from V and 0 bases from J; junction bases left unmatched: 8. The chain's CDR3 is CAITGGQTPNYGYTF. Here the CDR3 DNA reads TGTGCCATCACTGGGGGACAGACACCTAACTATGGCTACACCTTC.

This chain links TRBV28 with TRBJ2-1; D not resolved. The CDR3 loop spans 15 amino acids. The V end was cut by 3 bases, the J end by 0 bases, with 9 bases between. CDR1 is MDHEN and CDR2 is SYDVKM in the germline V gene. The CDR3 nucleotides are TGTGCCAGCAGTTTGGGCGGCTCCTCCTACAATGAGCAGTTCTTC. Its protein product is CASSLGGSSYNEQFF.

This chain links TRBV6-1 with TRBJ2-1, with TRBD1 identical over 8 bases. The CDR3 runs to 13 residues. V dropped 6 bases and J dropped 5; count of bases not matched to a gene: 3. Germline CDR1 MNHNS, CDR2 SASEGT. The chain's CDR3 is CASRSTGDNEQFF. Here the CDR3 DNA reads TGTGCCAGCAGATCGACAGGGGACAATGAGCAGTTCTTC.

CDR3 coding DNA: TGTGCCAGCAGCCTTCTCGGGCAGGAGCAGTTCTTC. Translating it yields CASSLLGQEQFF. The J gene is TRBJ2-1, the V gene TRBV7-9; D gene ambiguous. CDR3 length equals 12 residues. Germline V gives CDR1 SEHNR, CDR2 FQNEAQ (reference sequence). Trimming left V 5 bases short and J 10 bases short, with 12 bases between.

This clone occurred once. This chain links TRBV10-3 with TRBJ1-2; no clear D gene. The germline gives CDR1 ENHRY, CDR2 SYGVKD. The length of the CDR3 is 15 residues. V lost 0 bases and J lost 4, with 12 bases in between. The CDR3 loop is CAISESGRSSYGYTF. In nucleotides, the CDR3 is TGTGCCATCAGTGAGTCAGGCAGGTCTTCCTATGGCTACACCTTC.

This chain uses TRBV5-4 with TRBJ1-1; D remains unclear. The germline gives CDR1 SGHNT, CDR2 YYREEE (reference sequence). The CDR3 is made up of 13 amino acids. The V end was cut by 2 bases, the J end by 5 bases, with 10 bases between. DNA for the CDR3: TGTGCCAGCAGCTTCTCGGATAGAACTGAAGCTTTCTTT. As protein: CASSFSDRTEAFF.

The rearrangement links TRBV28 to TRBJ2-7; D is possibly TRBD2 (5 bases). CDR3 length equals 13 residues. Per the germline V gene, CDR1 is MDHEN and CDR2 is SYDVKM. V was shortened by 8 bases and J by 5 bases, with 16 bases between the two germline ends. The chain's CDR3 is CASLRTFKNEQYF. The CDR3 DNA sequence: TGTGCCAGCCTTCGGACTTTCAAGAACGAGCAGTACTTC.

CDR3 sequence: CASSFHTGGQGTEAFF. CDR3 DNA: TGTGCCAGCAGTTTCCATACAGGGGGCCAGGGCACTGAAGCTTTCTTT. The chain has TRBV28 and TRBJ1-1; TRBD1 matches 9 bases. J gave up 4 bases and V 3 bases, and 9 bases lay outside the gene matches. Germline CDR1 reads MDHEN; CDR2 reads SYDVKM. There are 16 residues in the CDR3. The full variable domain, rest sourced from reference TRBV28 and TRBJ1-1, is DVKVTQSSRYLVKRTGEKVFLECVQDMDHENMFWYRQDPGLGLRLIYFSYDVKMKEKGDIPEGYSVSREKKERFSLILESASTNQTSMYLCASSFHTGGQGTEAFFGQGTRLTVV.

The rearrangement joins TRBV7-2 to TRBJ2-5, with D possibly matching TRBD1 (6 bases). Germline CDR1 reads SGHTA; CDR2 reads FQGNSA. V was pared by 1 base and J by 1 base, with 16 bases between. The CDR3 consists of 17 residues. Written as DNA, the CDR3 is TGTGCCAGCAGCTTAGTAGGGGGTCAGGGGCGCCAAGAGACCCAGTACTTC. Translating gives CASSLVGGQGRQETQYF.